Below, 21 T cell receptor beta chains from the same sample are listed, as sequenced in a study of glioma-infiltrating T cells after dendritic cell vaccination. Data came from immunoSEQ multiplex PCR; TCRdb stores just in-frame clones and leaves some out. Found here are tens of thousands of clones, over 70% of them singletons; the top ten hold under 2.5%. Here the sequenced sample was blood, taken before dendritic cell vaccination. These receptor sequences come from a human donor with glioblastoma.

V is TRBV2 and J is TRBJ2-1, with 10 bases matching TRBD2. This CDR3 region has 15 residues. The germline V gene has CDR1 SNHLY and CDR2 FYNNEI. J was trimmed by 10 bases and V by 2 bases; bases with no gene match: 8. This chain's CDR3 is CASSERGLATGEQFF. The CDR3 region has the DNA TGTGCCAGCAGTGAAAGGGGACTAGCGACCGGGGAGCAGTTCTTC.

This chain connects TRBV5-1 to TRBJ2-7, with 7 bases aligning to TRBD1. The V gene's germline CDR1 is SGHRS and CDR2 YFSETQ. The trim removed 0 bases at V and 5 bases at J, leaving 2 bases unmatched. This CDR3 has 13 residues. The CDR3 DNA sequence: TGCGCCAGCAGCTTGGGACAGGGAAACGAGCAGTACGTC. Its translation: CASSLGQGNEQYV.

This clone showed up just a few times. V gene TRBV5-6 combines with J gene TRBJ2-7; no clear D gene. V gave up 1 base and J gave up 3 bases, with 14 bases separating them. Germline CDR1 SGHDT, CDR2 YYEEEE. CDR3 length equals 15 residues. CDR3 sequence: CASSLNDMWNYEQYF. For the CDR3, the DNA is TGTGCCAGCAGCTTGAATGACATGTGGAACTACGAGCAGTACTTC. The whole variable domain, filled in from reference TRBV5-6 and TRBJ2-7, reads DAGVTQSPTHLIKTRGQQVTLRCSPKSGHDTVSWYQQALGQGPQFIFQYYEEEERQRGNFPDRFSGHQFPNYSSELNVNALLLGDSALYLCASSLNDMWNYEQYFGPGTRLTVT.

The gene calls are TRBV19 and TRBJ1-1; D might be TRBD1 (6 bases). Germline loops: CDR1 LNHDA, CDR2 SQIVND (reference sequence). There are 16 residues in the CDR3. Trimming pared 7 bases from V and 5 bases from J, leaving 23 bases between. The DNA of the CDR3 is TGTGCCAGTACTCCCGGCCCCGCAGGGGCAGATACTGAAGCTTTCTTT. Its translation is CASTPGPAGADTEAFF. Supplemented by reference TRBV19 and TRBJ1-1, the full variable domain reads DGGITQSPKYLFRKEGQNVTLSCEQNLNHDAMYWYRQDPGQGLRLIYYSQIVNDFQKGDIAEGYSVSREKKESFPLTVTSAQKNPTAFYLCASTPGPAGADTEAFFGQGTRLTVV.

The chain links TRBV9 to TRBJ2-6, with D possibly TRBD2 on 5 matching bases. Germline CDR1 reads SGDLS; CDR2 reads YYNGEE. CDR3 length equals 18 residues. The ends were cut back, 0 bases at V and 0 bases at J, with 13 bases in the middle. The CDR3 coding sequence is TGTGCCAGCAGCGTAGAGGGAGACGCCCGCTCTGGGGCCAACGTCCTGACTTTC. This gives the protein CASSVEGDARSGANVLTF.

This clone appeared once. CDR3 nucleotides: TGTGCCAGCTCACCCGGGGGGAGCTCCTACGAGCAGTACTTC. Its translation is CASSPGGSSYEQYF. The V gene is TRBV18, the J gene TRBJ2-7; 7 positions match TRBD2. With 3 bases clipped from V and 0 bases from J, the junction kept 2 bases outside the gene matches. Germline CDR1 reads KGHSH; CDR2 reads LQKENI. The CDR3 has 14 amino acids. Complete variable domain (other parts from reference TRBV18 and TRBJ2-7): NAGVMQNPRHLVRRRGQEARLRCSPMKGHSHVYWYRQLPEEGLKFMVYLQKENIIDESGMPKERFSAEFPKEGPSILRIQQVVRGDSAAYFCASSPGGSSYEQYFGPGTRLTVT.

The count of this clone is one. The CDR3 sequence is CASSIDYSSGYTF. As DNA, the CDR3 is TGTGCCAGTAGTATAGATTACAGCTCTGGCTACACCTTC. The chain joins TRBV19 to TRBJ1-2; D not certain. V lost 0 bases and J lost 7, with 9 bases in between. The CDR3 is 13 amino acids. The V gene's germline CDR1 is LNHDA and CDR2 SQIVND (reference sequence). Complete variable domain (other parts from reference TRBV19 and TRBJ1-2): DGGITQSPKYLFRKEGQNVTLSCEQNLNHDAMYWYRQDPGQGLRLIYYSQIVNDFQKGDIAEGYSVSREKKESFPLTVTSAQKNPTAFYLCASSIDYSSGYTFGSGTRLTVV.

CDR3 bases: TGTGCCATCAGTGAGTCGTCAGGGGGCTATGGCTACACCTTC. Translated, it gives CAISESSGGYGYTF. The chain carries TRBV10-3 and TRBJ1-2; TRBD1 aligns across 7 bases. The ends lost 0 bases at V and 4 bases at J; junction bases unmatched: 2. The CDR3 has 14 residues. Germline lookup yields CDR1 ENHRY and CDR2 SYGVKD.

This chain uses TRBV6-6 with TRBJ1-1; tentatively, D is TRBD1 (5 bases). Germline loops: CDR1 MNHNY, CDR2 SVGAGI (reference sequence). V lost 2 bases to trimming and J lost 3 bases, with 16 bases between them. This CDR3 contains 16 residues. For the CDR3, the DNA is TGTGCCAGCAGTTACGGCACAGGATGGGTCGACACTGAAGCTTTCTTT. Translated: CASSYGTGWVDTEAFF.

This rearrangement joins TRBV10-3 to TRBJ1-2; D perhaps matches TRBD1 (6 bases). Germline V CDR1 and CDR2: ENHRY, SYGVKD. The CDR3 runs 16 residues. Trimming pared 7 bases from V and 0 bases from J, leaving 18 bases between. The CDR3, as DNA: TGTGCCATCACGGTGAGTCCGGGACACGCTAACTATGGCTACACCTTC. Protein sequence: CAITVSPGHANYGYTF.

The chain carries TRBV6-1 and TRBJ2-2, with D unclear. CDR3 length equals 15 residues. V was cut by 6 bases and J by 0 bases, with 11 bases left in between. The germline V gene encodes CDR1 MNHNS and CDR2 SASEGT. The CDR3: CASSVENTNTGELFF. The CDR3 DNA reads TGTGCCAGCAGCGTAGAAAATACGAACACCGGGGAGCTGTTTTTT.

The genes are TRBV19 and TRBJ2-5; D is possibly TRBD2 (6 bases). V lost 4 bases and J 1 base, leaving 10 bases between the germline ends. The CDR3 sequence is 14 residues long. In germline, CDR1 is LNHDA, CDR2 SQIVND (reference sequence). The CDR3 loop is CASSTLTSQETQYF. CDR3 DNA sequence: TGTGCCAGTAGTACCCTGACTAGCCAAGAGACCCAGTACTTC.

The gene calls are TRBV6-5 and TRBJ2-4; 8 nucleotides line up with TRBD1. Germline-derived CDR1 and CDR2 are MNHEY and SVGAGI. After removal of 6 bases from V and 8 bases from J, the junction contained 9 bases not matched to a gene. This CDR3 contains 14 residues. For the CDR3, the DNA is TGTGCCAGCAGCTATCAGGGGGCGCTGGACATTCAGTACTTC. Its protein product is CASSYQGALDIQYF.

The V and J genes are TRBV19 and TRBJ2-5; 10 nucleotides agree with TRBD1. The V gene's germline CDR1 is LNHDA and CDR2 SQIVND (reference sequence). This CDR3 has 16 residues. Trimming cost V 5 bases and J 3 bases; bases outside gene matches: 9. CDR3 sequence reads: CASSPRGQGREETQYF. For the CDR3, the DNA is TGTGCCAGTAGTCCTAGGGGACAGGGGAGAGAAGAGACCCAGTACTTC.

The chain recombines TRBV12-5 with TRBJ2-1; D call uncertain. The V end lost 1 base, the J end lost 13 bases, and 14 bases lay between the germline ends. CDR1 is LGHNT and CDR2 is FRNRAP in the germline V gene. The CDR3 loop spans 13 amino acids. CDR3 protein: CASGLEAGSSQFF. In DNA form, the CDR3 reads TGTGCTAGTGGTTTGGAAGCCGGGTCCAGCCAGTTCTTC.

The chain is built from TRBV10-3 and TRBJ1-2, with D perhaps matching TRBD1 (6 bases). The CDR3 contains 14 residues. Trimming shortened V by 3 bases and J by 2 bases, and 10 bases separated the two germline ends. From germline, CDR1 is ENHRY and CDR2 SYGVKD. CDR3 DNA sequence: TGTGCCATCAGTGATTGGGGGCCCAACTATGGCTACACCTTC. It yields the protein CAISDWGPNYGYTF.

The rearrangement uses TRBV6-5 and TRBJ2-7; 9 bases are shared with TRBD1. Germline CDR1 reads MNHEY; CDR2 reads SVGAGI. CDR3 length: 15 residues. J lost 2 bases, V lost 0 bases, and 2 bases had no gene match. The CDR3 bases are TGTGCCAGCAGTTACTCAGGACAGGGGACCTACGAGCAGTACTTC. Translation gives CASSYSGQGTYEQYF.

The rearrangement links TRBV6-5 to TRBJ1-6; D uncertain. This CDR3 is 15 amino acids long. V gave up 5 bases and J gave up 7 bases, with 15 bases separating them. The germline V gene has CDR1 MNHEY and CDR2 SVGAGI. CDR3 coding DNA: TGTGCCAGCAGTCAAGGTGGAGGGAGGAATTCACCCCTCCACTTT. As protein: CASSQGGGRNSPLHF.

The chain is built from TRBV7-3 and TRBJ2-1; TRBD1 agrees at 7 bases. Germline values: CDR1 SGHTA, CDR2 FQGTGA. V shed 3 bases, J shed 3 bases, and the junction held 5 bases outside the gene matches. The CDR3 is 15 amino acids. The CDR3 nucleotides are TGTGCCAGCAGCTTTTTGGGGACAGACTACAATGAGCAGTTCTTC. Translating it yields CASSFLGTDYNEQFF.

The chain joins TRBV27 to TRBJ2-3, with 7 bases aligning to TRBD2. Trimming at V came to 0 bases and at J to 5 bases, leaving 5 bases not matched to a gene. CDR3 length equals 15 residues. CDR1 is MNHEY, CDR2 SMNVEV, per germline (reference sequence). CDR3 loop: CASSLSGLGVDTQYF. Written as DNA, the CDR3 is TGTGCCAGCAGTTTATCAGGACTAGGGGTAGATACGCAGTATTTT.

This sequence joins TRBV7-9 and TRBJ2-5; TRBD2 matches at 7 bases. The length of the CDR3 is 18 residues. Germline V gene lookup returns CDR1 SEHNR and CDR2 FQNEAQ (reference sequence). After removal of 2 bases from V and 1 base from J, the junction contained 13 bases not matched to a gene. CDR3 loop: CASSLLAWGGFLQETQYF. In nucleotides, the CDR3 is TGTGCCAGCAGCTTATTAGCTTGGGGGGGTTTTCTCCAAGAGACCCAGTACTTC. The variable domain in full, completed from reference TRBV7-9 and TRBJ2-5, reads DTGVSQNPRHKITKRGQNVTFRCDPISEHNRLYWYRQTLGQGPEFLTYFQNEAQLEKSRLLSDRFSAERPKGSFSTLEIQRTEQGDSAMYLCASSLLAWGGFLQETQYFGPGTRLLVL.